This T cell receptor (beta chain) was found in a study of T-cell reconstitution after alpha-beta-depleted transplantation in children. Unique molecular identifiers were incorporated during preparation of the TCRbeta library. TCRdb passed the PCR reads through MiXCR, listing each CDR3 protein once. This repertoire shows some 81,000 distinct CDR3 sequences, 13% to 15% found once; its top ten account for 25% to 30%. About this clonotype: The antigen remains unidentified.

Study findings and constraints: The origin of alpha-beta T cells about two months after transplant was reportedly several hundred expanded graft clones. Among T cells one year after transplant, newly produced cells accounted for most counts and diversity. Diversity of TCRbeta at day 60 was high in some patients, arising from surviving recipient T cells and thymic progenitors.

This clonotype originated in a male patient aged 2-10 years who had a stem cell transplant for acute lymphoblastic leukemia, so the T cells may come from the graft donor. This specimen consisted of PBMCs, mostly from graft donor cells, obtained 180 days after TCRalphabeta/CD19-depleted stem cell transplant.

The CDR3 DNA reads as TGTGCCAGCAGCTTAGGCCCCGGGACTAGCGAGCAAGAGACCCAGTACTTC. This gives the protein CASSLGPGTSEQETQYF. This chain links TRBV11-1 with TRBJ2-5; 10 nucleotides align to TRBD2. V gave up 1 base and J gave up 2 bases; unmatched junction bases: 7. CDR1 and CDR2 from the germline V gene are SGHAT and FQDESV (reference sequence). The CDR3 spans 17 residues. The full variable domain, with the rest looked up from reference TRBV11-1 and TRBJ2-5, is EAEVAQSPRYKITEKSQAVAFWCDPISGHATLYWYRQILGQGPELLVQFQDESVVDDSQLPKDRFSAERLKGVDSTLKIQPAELGDSAMYLCASSLGPGTSEQETQYFGPGTRLLVL.